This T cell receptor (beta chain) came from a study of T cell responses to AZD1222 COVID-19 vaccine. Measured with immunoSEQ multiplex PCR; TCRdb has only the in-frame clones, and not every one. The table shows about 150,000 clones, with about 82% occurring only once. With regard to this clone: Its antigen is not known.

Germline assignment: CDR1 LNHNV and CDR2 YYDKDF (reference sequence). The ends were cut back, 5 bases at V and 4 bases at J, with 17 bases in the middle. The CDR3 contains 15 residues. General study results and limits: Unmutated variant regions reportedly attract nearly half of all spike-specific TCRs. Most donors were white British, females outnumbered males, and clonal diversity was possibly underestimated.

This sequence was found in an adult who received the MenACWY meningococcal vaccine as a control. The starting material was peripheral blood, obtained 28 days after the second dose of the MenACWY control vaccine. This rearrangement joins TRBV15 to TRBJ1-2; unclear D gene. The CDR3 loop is CATSPAAGNFYGYTF. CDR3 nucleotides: TGTGCCACCAGCCCCGCGGCGGGAAACTTCTATGGCTACACCTTC.